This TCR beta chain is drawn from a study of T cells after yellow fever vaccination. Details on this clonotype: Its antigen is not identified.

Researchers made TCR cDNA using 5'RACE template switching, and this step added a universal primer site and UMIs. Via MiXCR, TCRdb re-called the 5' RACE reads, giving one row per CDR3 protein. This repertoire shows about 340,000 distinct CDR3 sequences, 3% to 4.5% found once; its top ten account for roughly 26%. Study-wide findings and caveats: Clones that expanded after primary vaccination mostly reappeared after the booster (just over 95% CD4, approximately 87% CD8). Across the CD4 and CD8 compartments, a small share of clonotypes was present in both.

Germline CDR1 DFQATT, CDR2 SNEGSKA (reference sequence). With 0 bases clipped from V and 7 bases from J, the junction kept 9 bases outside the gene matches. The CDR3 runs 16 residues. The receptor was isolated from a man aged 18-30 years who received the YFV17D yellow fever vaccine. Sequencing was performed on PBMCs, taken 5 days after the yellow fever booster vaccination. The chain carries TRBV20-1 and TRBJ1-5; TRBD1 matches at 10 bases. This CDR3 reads CSARDHGTGDKQPQHF. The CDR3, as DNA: TGCAGTGCTAGAGATCATGGGACAGGGGATAAACAGCCCCAGCATTTT.